This T cell receptor (beta chain) was observed in a study of human T cells and chemical hapten exposure. This clonotype was counted only a few times. The time point here: healthy volunteer bleed at 6 weeks. Unseparated into fractions, whole blood served as the source from which total RNA was extracted. Library preparation tagged each individual cDNA molecule with a unique molecular identifier. TCRdb re-called the RACE reads with MiXCR, one entry per CDR3 protein. The repertoire holds about 77,000 distinct CDR3 sequences, with 8.6% as singletons. V lost 3 bases, J lost 0 bases, and 17 bases lay in between. Germline values: CDR1 ENHRY, CDR2 SYGVKD. The CDR3 has 18 residues.

This chain uses TRBV10-3 with TRBJ1-4; D not certain. The sample consisted of whole blood. The receptor was derived from a female donor in good health. Some clones in this sample may be carry-over from other donors' samples. As DNA, the CDR3 is TGTGCCATCAGTGATACCCAGGTGGAAAGAGCAACTAATGAAAAACTGTTTTTT. Translation gives CAISDTQVERATNEKLFF.